Presented here are 9 T cell receptor beta chains from one specimen sequenced in a study of blood T cell repertoires in COVID-19. TCRdb keeps only in-frame clones here, not all; method: immunoSEQ multiplex PCR. The data show fewer than 400,000 clones, about nine tenths seen once. Sequenced input: peripheral blood. Every receptor here comes from a woman in her twenties or thirties with COVID-19, enrolled during active disease.

The chain is built from TRBV19 and TRBJ2-1; 11 bases fit TRBD2. Germline-derived CDR1 and CDR2 are LNHDA and SQIVND (reference sequence). V was clipped by 5 bases and J by 4 bases; unmatched bases: 7. This CDR3 has 16 amino acids. The CDR3 loop is CASSFVAGGTYNEQFF. The CDR3 DNA reads as TGTGCCAGTAGTTTCGTAGCGGGGGGGACATACAATGAGCAGTTCTTC.

V gene TRBV4-2 combines with J gene TRBJ1-1; 7 bases align to TRBD1. Losses at the gene ends were 0 bases for V and 1 base for J; bases not matched to a gene: 5. CDR1 and CDR2 from the germline V gene are LGHNA and YNFKEQ. This CDR3 is built from 16 residues. CDR3 sequence: CASSQDTGQKNTEAFF. CDR3 in DNA: TGTGCCAGCAGCCAAGATACGGGACAGAAGAACACTGAAGCTTTCTTT.

The chain recombines TRBV28 with TRBJ1-4; D uncertain. This CDR3 spans 14 amino acids. Between the trimmed V and J ends, which lost 5 bases and 3 bases, there was a span of 10 bases. Germline loops: CDR1 MDHEN, CDR2 SYDVKM. This chain's CDR3 is CASSAQRPNEKLFF. For the CDR3, the DNA is TGTGCCAGCAGTGCACAGAGACCTAATGAAAAACTGTTTTTT.

The chain recombines TRBV18 with TRBJ1-2, with 8 bases that match TRBD1. J lost 4 bases, V lost 2 bases, and 6 bases had no gene match. Per germline, CDR1 KGHSH and CDR2 LQKENI. This CDR3 region has 15 residues. CDR3 region: CASSPSGQGGYGYTF. The CDR3 DNA follows: TGTGCCAGCTCACCATCTGGACAGGGAGGCTATGGCTACACCTTC.

The J gene is TRBJ2-3, the V gene TRBV27; tentative D call: TRBD2 (5 bases). This CDR3 has 11 amino acids. V was pared by 7 bases and J by 5 bases, with 7 bases between. The V gene's germline CDR1 is MNHEY and CDR2 SMNVEV (reference sequence). The CDR3 bases are TGTGCCAGCAACGGGGTAGATACGCAGTATTTT. This translates into CASNGVDTQYF.

The chain is built from TRBV28 and TRBJ1-1; D gene unclear. Trimming shortened V by 4 bases and J by 0 bases, and 6 bases separated the two germline ends. CDR3 size: 13 residues. Germline CDR1 and CDR2: MDHEN and SYDVKM. This CDR3 reads CASSYIMNTEAFF. CDR3 DNA: TGTGCCAGCAGTTACATCATGAACACTGAAGCTTTCTTT.

The rearrangement links TRBV7-9 to TRBJ2-2; D gene unclear. CDR1 and CDR2 from the germline V gene are SEHNR and FQNEAQ (reference sequence). CDR3 length: 14 residues. The V end was cut by 2 bases, the J end by 5 bases, with 9 bases between. CDR3 DNA: TGTGCCAGCAGCTTAAAGACACGTACCGGGGAGCTGTTTTTT. Translated: CASSLKTRTGELFF.

The rearrangement links TRBV5-5 to TRBJ2-3, with 7 positions matching TRBD1. The CDR3 consists of 16 residues. The germline V gene has CDR1 SGHKS and CDR2 YYEKEE (reference sequence). V shed 2 bases and J 2 bases; nucleotides not matched to a gene: 8. The CDR3 region is CASSLSGTAYTDTQYF. CDR3 in DNA: TGTGCCAGCAGCTTATCCGGGACAGCCTACACAGATACGCAGTATTTT.

The chain employs TRBV3-1 (or the pseudogene TRBV3-2) and TRBJ1-1; D uncertain. Trimming removed 0 bases at V and 8 bases at J, with 19 bases between. CDR1 is LGHDT and CDR2 is YNNKEL in the germline V gene (reference sequence). The CDR3 contains 16 residues. The CDR3 loop is CASSQDKEGGNEEAFF. The CDR3 bases are TGTGCCAGCAGCCAAGACAAGGAGGGAGGAAACGAAGAAGCTTTCTTT.